This T cell receptor (beta chain) comes out of a study of post-analysis software for immune sequencing data. Across the study: The disease courses spanned relapsing-remitting, secondary progressive and progressive-relapsing forms of multiple sclerosis. Findings and caveats of the study: Same-batch samples co-clustered strongly by F measure. The study found significantly lower normalized Chao1 diversity in multiple sclerosis patients than in controls.

Unique molecular identifiers featured in each of the TCR beta cDNA libraries. Input populations of 1 to 10 million T cells gave rise to approximately 500,000 cDNA molecules. A single record per CDR3 protein comes from TCRdb applying MiXCR to the PCR reads. The sample includes about 800,000 distinct CDR3 sequences, 25% to 30% of them seen just once. Concerning this clonotype itself: Its specificity is not known.

The TCR was taken from a girl aged 5-17 years with multiple sclerosis. The sequenced sample was blood.

The CDR3 protein is CASSLGRDSSYNEQFF. The CDR3 nucleotides read TGTGCCAGCAGCTTAGGTCGCGACTCCTCCTACAATGAGCAGTTCTTC. The V and J genes are TRBV7-8 and TRBJ2-1; the D is unclear. Germline V gives CDR1 SGHVS, CDR2 FQNEAQ. The CDR3 length is 16 residues. Trimming removed 1 base from V and 0 bases from J, with 10 bases in between.